The 13 T cell receptor beta chains reported below all come from one sample, sequenced in a study of blood T cells in healthy people across ages. Combining a sample-barcoded 5' primer with a J-beta primer mix, a second PCR ran for about 7 to 11 cycles. MiXCR, applied by TCRdb to the 5' RACE reads, yields one record per CDR3 protein. The sample lists around 990,000 distinct CDR3 sequences, around 25% occurring once. The sample also formed part of further work on T cells of mothers and their children.

Source material: blood. These receptor sequences come from a girl aged 2-15 years in good health.

The V call is TRBV13, the J call TRBJ2-1; D gene uncertain. The CDR3 length is 15 residues. Trimming shortened V by 5 bases and J by 4 bases, and 15 bases separated the two germline ends. Per germline, CDR1 PRHDT and CDR2 FYEKMQ (reference sequence). CDR3 residues: CASSPADDSYNEQFF. The DNA of the CDR3 is TGTGCCAGCAGCCCTGCGGATGACTCGTACAATGAGCAGTTCTTC.

Details on this clonotype: Germline and junction disagree at one end, which may indicate a read error. J is TRBJ2-3 and V is TRBV29-1; perhaps TRBD1 as D (6 bases). The CDR3 is 15 residues long. The germline V gene has CDR1 SQVTM and CDR2 ANQGSEA. CDR3: CSVVKNTGKTVTQYF. Here the CDR3 DNA reads TGCAGCGTTGTCAAGAATACAGGGAAGACAGTTACGCAGTATTTT.

This clonotype was seen a handful of times. DNA of the CDR3: TGTGCCAGCAGCTTTGTCCGAGGGTTCGCCGAGCAGTACTTC. Translated, it gives CASSFVRGFAEQYF. The rearrangement joins TRBV5-6 to TRBJ2-7; TRBD2 might be the D (5 bases). V was shortened by 2 bases and J by 6 bases, with 15 bases between the two germline ends. Germline CDR1 reads SGHDT; CDR2 reads YYEEEE. The CDR3 runs 14 residues.

This chain connects TRBV20-1 to TRBJ2-1, with 11 bases aligning to TRBD2. The CDR3 runs 17 residues. CDR1 is DFQATT and CDR2 is SNEGSKA in the germline V gene (reference sequence). Trimming took 5 bases from V and 0 from J; bases not matched to a gene: 9. The CDR3 spells CSAGGLAVLISYNEQFF. CDR3 coding DNA: TGCAGTGCTGGGGGACTAGCGGTCTTGATCTCCTACAATGAGCAGTTCTTC.

The genes are TRBV29-1 and TRBJ2-5, with unresolved D. V was trimmed by 3 bases and J by 5 bases, leaving 10 bases between them. In germline, CDR1 is SQVTM, CDR2 ANQGSEA. CDR3 length: 12 amino acids. CDR3 protein: CSVEWGLETQYF. Here the CDR3 DNA reads TGCAGCGTTGAGTGGGGATTGGAGACCCAGTACTTC.

This clonotype was seen a few times. The chain links TRBV6-5 to TRBJ2-5; D is unresolved. The DNA end is a closer match to TRBJ2-7, so the J assignment may be wrong. The germline CDR1 and CDR2 sequences are MNHEY and SVGAGI. This CDR3 spans 17 amino acids. Written as DNA, the CDR3 is TGTGCCAGCAGTTCAATGGGCGTCGCCTCCCTGGACGACGAGCAGTACTTC. Encoded protein: CASSSMGVASLDDEQYF.

The V call is TRBV24-1, the J call TRBJ1-2; a possible D gene is TRBD1 (5 bases). V was pared by 3 bases and J by 4 bases, with 14 bases between. The V gene's germline CDR1 is KGHDR and CDR2 SFDVKD. This CDR3 spans 15 amino acids. The CDR3, as DNA: TGTGCCACCAGTGATCCCGGGACTGCTATCTATGGCTACACCTTC. It codes for CATSDPGTAIYGYTF.

The V gene is TRBV6-5, the J gene TRBJ2-1; the D gene is possibly TRBD1 (6 bases). This CDR3 comprises 15 residues. V was cut by 6 bases and J by 9 bases, with 21 bases left in between. The germline V gene has CDR1 MNHEY and CDR2 SVGAGI. DNA of the CDR3: TGTGCCAGCAGCTACGGGACCCAGGGGATGGGTGAGCAGTTCTTC. It encodes CASSYGTQGMGEQFF.

V gene TRBV7-2 combines with J gene TRBJ2-5; D is tentatively TRBD1 or TRBD2 (5 bases each). V lost 3 bases and J 3 bases, leaving 11 bases between the germline ends. CDR1 and CDR2 from the germline V gene are SGHTA and FQGNSA. The length of the CDR3 is 14 residues. Here the CDR3 DNA reads TGTGCCAGCAGCTTTATGGGGACGAAAGAGACCCAGTACTTC. It translates to CASSFMGTKETQYF.

This clonotype was seen a handful of times. This rearrangement joins TRBV7-9 to TRBJ2-7; D gene uncertain. The CDR3 is 14 residues long. Germline V gene lookup returns CDR1 SEHNR and CDR2 FQNEAQ (reference sequence). Trimming cost V 3 bases and J 6 bases, with 15 bases left between them. CDR3 in amino acids: CASSFGKSSSEQYF. The CDR3 nucleotides are TGTGCCAGCAGCTTTGGAAAGTCGTCGAGCGAGCAGTACTTC.

This clonotype has just a few counts. The chain couples TRBV2 to TRBJ2-3; 8 bases match TRBD1. The CDR3 loop spans 14 amino acids. J was trimmed by 4 bases and V by 6 bases; bases with no gene match: 6. CDR1 and CDR2 (germline): SNHLY, FYNNEI. CDR3 in DNA: TGTGCCAGCAGCGGGACAGGTTTAGCAGATACGCAGTATTTT. It is translated as CASSGTGLADTQYF.

The chain joins TRBV5-6 to TRBJ1-1; D gene ambiguous. Germline V gives CDR1 SGHDT, CDR2 YYEEEE. Trimming stripped 5 bases from V and 7 bases from J, with 18 bases between. This CDR3 region has 14 residues. For the CDR3, the DNA is TGTGCCAGCAGTGATGGGTCTAAAGCGTTTGAAGCTTTCTTT. It encodes CASSDGSKAFEAFF.

J is TRBJ2-5 and V is TRBV6-6, with D perhaps matching TRBD1 (5 bases). The DNA end is more similar to TRBJ2-7, so the J call may be wrong. The length of the CDR3 is 14 residues. Germline-derived CDR1 and CDR2 are MNHNY and SVGAGI (reference sequence). The DNA of the CDR3 is TGTGCCAGCTTACAAGGGGCCTTCTCCTACGAGCAGTACTTC. Translating gives CASLQGAFSYEQYF.